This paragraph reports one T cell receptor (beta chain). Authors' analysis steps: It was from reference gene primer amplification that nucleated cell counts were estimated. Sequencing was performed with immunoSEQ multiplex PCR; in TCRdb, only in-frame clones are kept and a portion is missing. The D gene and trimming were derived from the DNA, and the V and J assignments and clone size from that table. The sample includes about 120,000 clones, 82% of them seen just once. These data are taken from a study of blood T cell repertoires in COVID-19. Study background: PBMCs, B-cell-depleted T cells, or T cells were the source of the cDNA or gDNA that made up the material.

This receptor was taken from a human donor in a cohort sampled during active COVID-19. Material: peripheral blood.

CDR3 amino acids: CASRGGGLDEQFF. CDR3 DNA: TGTGCCAGTAGAGGCGGGGGGTTAGATGAGCAGTTCTTC. The rearrangement joins TRBV19 to TRBJ2-1; 8 bases line up with TRBD2. The V gene end was trimmed by 6 bases and the J gene end by 8 bases; junction bases not matched to a gene: 6. The CDR3 totals 13 residues. The germline V gene encodes CDR1 LNHDA and CDR2 SQIVND (reference sequence). The full variable domain, rest sourced from reference TRBV19 and TRBJ2-1, is DGGITQSPKYLFRKEGQNVTLSCEQNLNHDAMYWYRQDPGQGLRLIYYSQIVNDFQKGDIAEGYSVSREKKESFPLTVTSAQKNPTAFYLCASRGGGLDEQFFGPGTRLTVL.